A selection of T cell receptor beta chains follows, all from one sample in a study of siplizumab effects on memory and regulatory T cells. Using immunoSEQ multiplex PCR, the repertoire was profiled, and TCRdb retains in-frame clones only, with some absent. In the table there are about 69,000 clones, approximately 88% of which are singletons. Sequencing was carried out using Tregs sorted from blood. The receptors were sampled from a human donor in good health. CDR3s include the opening cysteine and the closing phenylalanine or tryptophan. D genes are given only for firm matches. Rows give clone size only sometimes, using once, few, many, or a class for an expanded clone.

CDR3nt	CDR3aa	abundance	v_gene	j_gene	d_gene
TGTGCCAGCAGCCTAAGCGGGAGGATAAATGAGCAGTTCTTC	CASSLSGRINEQFF	-	TRBV11-3	TRBJ2-1	TRBD2
TGTGCCATCAGTGAAAGGGGGGTTAGACTAGCGGGCACCGGGGAGCTGTTTTTT	CAISERGVRLAGTGELFF	-	TRBV10-3	TRBJ2-2	TRBD2
TGCGCCAGCATGGTAGAGTGGGCCACAGATACGCAGTATTTT	CASMVEWATDTQYF	-	TRBV5-1	TRBJ2-3	-
TGTGCCAGCAGCTTGTCCGGACGGGGCTACACCTTC	CASSLSGRGYTF	few	TRBV5-4	TRBJ1-2	-
TGCAGCGTTGTAAGGGGCGCAGGGTGGAAAACCTACGAGCAGTACTTC	CSVVRGAGWKTYEQYF	-	TRBV29-1	TRBJ2-7	-
TGTGCCAGCAGCGTTCTACCTGGGGCTAAGTCTGGGGCCAACGTCCTGACTTTC	CASSVLPGAKSGANVLTF	-	TRBV9	TRBJ2-6	-
TGTGCCTGGAGTCAGGGGGAGCGGCCCCAGCATTTT	CAWSQGERPQHF	-	TRBV30	TRBJ1-5	TRBD1
TGTGCTAGCAGCCCTAACTCCCGGGACAGGCCCCGAGATACGCAGTATTTT	CASSPNSRDRPRDTQYF	-	TRBV7-7	TRBJ2-3	TRBD1
TGTGCCAGCAGCTTAGGACAGGGATATTACGAGCAGTACTTC	CASSLGQGYYEQYF	few	TRBV7-9	TRBJ2-7	TRBD1
TGTGCCAGCAGTGTAGAAGTAGGGACGAATTCACCCCTCCACTTT	CASSVEVGTNSPLHF	-	TRBV28	TRBJ1-6	-
TGTGCCAGTAGTATAGAAGCGGGGGGCGTCAAAAACATTCAGTACTTC	CASSIEAGGVKNIQYF	-	TRBV19	TRBJ2-4	TRBD2
TGTGCCTGGAGCGTCTTATCTGGAAACACCATATATTTT	CAWSVLSGNTIYF	-	TRBV30	TRBJ1-3	-
TGTGCCAGCTCAAGCGGGAATTACAATGAGCAGTTCTTC	CASSSGNYNEQFF	-	TRBV18	TRBJ2-1	TRBD2
TGTGCCAGCAGTTCACAGGGCGGAGGGAACACTGAAGCTTTCTTT	CASSSQGGGNTEAFF	-	TRBV28	TRBJ1-1	-
TGTGCCAGTAGTATAGTGCGACAGGGGAATGAAAAACTGTTTTTT	CASSIVRQGNEKLFF	-	TRBV19	TRBJ1-4	TRBD1
TGTGCCAGCTCACTGCTCGGGACTAGCGGGATGTGGGCCTACAATGAGCAGTTCTTC	CASSLLGTSGMWAYNEQFF	-	TRBV18	TRBJ2-1	TRBD2
TGTGCCAGCAGTGCGGGGTACCCTATGAACACTGAAGCTTTCTTT	CASSAGYPMNTEAFF	-	TRBV2	TRBJ1-1	-